This T cell receptor beta chain is drawn from a study of molecular identifiers for immune sequencing clone quantification. Study-wide results and limits: Underestimation of highly expanded clone sizes could arise where identical TCR molecules share a barcode.

As regards this clonotype: Its antigen remains unknown.

MiXCR, applied by TCRdb to the PCR reads, yields one record per CDR3 protein. This table holds about half a million distinct CDR3 sequences, under 30% found once. The sample taken for sequencing was naive CD8+ T cells from blood, with Jurkat cell RNA spiked in. Subset of the sample: FACS-sorted CD8+CD4-CCR7+CD45RA+ naive T cells. The sequence derives from a human donor in good health. Some libraries in this study had Jurkat cell RNA spiked in.

The CDR3 nucleotides are TGTGCCAGCAGTCCCCAAGGGGGGGACAGAACCTACGAGCAGTACTTC. It yields the protein CASSPQGGDRTYEQYF. J is TRBJ2-7 and V is TRBV28; D might be TRBD1 or TRBD2, each matching 7 bases. CDR1 MDHEN and CDR2 SYDVKM come from the germline V gene. Between the trimmed V and J ends, which lost 5 bases and 2 bases, there was a span of 19 bases. The CDR3 is 16 amino acids.